This T cell receptor beta chain originates from a study of T-cell memory formation after mild COVID-19. Looking at the study overall: Among the donors, TCR clusters were largely specific to each donor. The study's findings and limits: Clones which contracted sat mainly in CM and EM if CD4+, and in EMRA if CD8+. Clones shrinking between day 15 and 85 showed a balanced CD4/CD8 split, and those that grew later tilted toward CD4+.

The CDR3 consists of 14 residues. Trimming cost V 1 base and J 2 bases, with 8 bases left between them. CDR1 and CDR2 from the germline V gene are ENHRY and SYGVKD. This clonotype was seen a few times. The antigen is unknown. Libraries for TCRalpha and TCRbeta carried sample barcodes and unique molecular identifiers via 5'RACE. From the 5' RACE reads, TCRdb called clonotypes with MiXCR, one entry per CDR3 protein. In the table there are 400,000 to 500,000 distinct CDR3 sequences, 20% of which are singletons. Material for sequencing was PBMCs or a T cell subset sorted from them (not recorded which). The clonotype was recovered from an adult woman who had mild COVID-19 (a few samples of this study predate the infection). Cell type and time point are not known. V usage is TRBV10-3 and J usage is TRBJ2-5; D is undetermined. CDR3: CAISEWVGQETQYF. In DNA form, the CDR3 reads TGTGCCATCAGTGAGTGGGTGGGGCAAGAGACCCAGTACTTC.